These T cell receptor beta chains were read from a single sample in a study of response to subunit inactivated influenza vaccine. Each CDR3 protein is one row after TCRdb ran MiXCR on the RT-PCR reads. In the table there are some 300,000 distinct CDR3 sequences, about 20% of which are singletons. The sample here was PBMCs from blood, taken less than 22 months after vaccination. These receptors were taken from a man between 50 and 75 years old who received an inactivated influenza vaccine. The CDR3 runs from the conserved cysteine through the conserved F or W. A D gene is named only where the DNA matches it firmly. Not every row has a clone size; where given, it reads once, few, many or a size class.

few,TRBD2,TRBJ2-1,TRBV5-1,CASSLVSSGYNEQFF,TGCGCCAGCAGCTTGGTTTCTAGCGGATACAATGAGCAGTTCTTC
.,TRBD2,TRBJ2-2,TRBV4-1,CASSQGFWASGGNTGELFF,TGCGCCAGCAGCCAGGGTTTTTGGGCTAGCGGGGGCAACACCGGGGAGCTGTTTTTT
.,.,TRBJ2-2,TRBV29-1,CSVEEVLGTGELFF,TGCAGCGTTGAAGAGGTCCTGGGAACCGGGGAGCTGTTTTTT
.,.,TRBJ2-1,TRBV7-3,CASCPSGPCNEQFF,TGTGCCAGCTGCCCAAGCGGACCCTGCAATGAGCAGTTCTTC
.,TRBD2,TRBJ2-7,TRBV6-5,CASSYSGLAGVAFYEQYF,TGTGCCAGCAGCTACAGTGGGTTAGCGGGCGTTGCCTTCTACGAGCAGTACTTC
few,.,TRBJ2-2,TRBV25-1,CASSEYGRAGELFF,TGTGCCAGCAGTGAATATGGCAGGGCCGGGGAGCTGTTTTTT
.,TRBD2,TRBJ2-1,TRBV5-1,CASSGGLAGRPDNEQFF,TGCGCCAGCAGTGGGGGACTAGCGGGCCGGCCGGACAATGAGCAGTTCTTC
.,TRBD1,TRBJ2-7,TRBV20-1,CSASGTVYEQYF,TGCAGTGCTAGTGGGACAGTTTACGAGCAGTACTTC
many,.,TRBJ1-4,TRBV24-1,CATSDSGKLFF,TGTGCCACCAGTGATTCTGGAAAACTGTTTTTT
few,TRBD1,TRBJ1-2,TRBV25-1,CASRETGGFNGYTF,TGTGCCAGCAGAGAGACAGGGGGGTTTAATGGCTACACCTTC
few,.,TRBJ2-5,TRBV28,CASSLTGPLVPKETQYF,TGTGCCAGCAGTTTAACAGGCCCCTTGGTCCCCAAAGAGACCCAGTACTTC
.,TRBD1,TRBJ1-1,TRBV7-8,CASSLEQGAGNTEAFF,TGTGCCAGCAGCTTAGAACAGGGGGCCGGGAACACTGAAGCTTTCTTT
.,.,TRBJ2-7,TRBV28,CASSITPSYEQYF,TGTGCCAGCAGTATAACTCCCTCCTACGAGCAGTACTTC
few,.,TRBJ2-7,TRBV7-2,CASSLEGGAYNEQYF,TGTGCCAGCAGCTTAGAAGGGGGGGCATACAACGAGCAGTACTTC
.,TRBD1,TRBJ2-7,TRBV29-1,CSAKGQGGYEQYF,TGCAGCGCAAAGGGACAGGGCGGCTACGAGCAGTACTTC
few,.,TRBJ1-1,TRBV3-1,CASSHSTENTEAFF,TGTGCCAGCAGCCACAGCACAGAGAACACTGAAGCTTTCTTT
.,TRBD1,TRBJ1-6,TRBV7-9,CASTFGQGDNSPLHF,TGTGCCAGCACCTTTGGACAGGGGGATAATTCACCCCTCCACTTT
once,TRBD2,TRBJ2-1,TRBV29-1,CSVEAGGPSHNEQFF,TGCAGCGTTGAGGCGGGAGGGCCCTCTCACAATGAGCAGTTCTTC
few,TRBD1,TRBJ1-2,TRBV10-3,CAMRTGRGETSPHGYTF,TGTGCCATGCGGACAGGGAGAGGAGAGACGTCCCCCCATGGCTACACCTTC
few,TRBD1,TRBJ2-7,TRBV29-1,CSVEDITTGYEQYF,TGCAGCGTTGAAGACATTACGACAGGGTACGAGCAGTACTTC
.,.,TRBJ1-5,TRBV6-1,CASSEPWDNQPQHF,TGTGCCAGCAGTGAACCATGGGACAATCAGCCCCAGCATTTT
few,.,TRBJ2-5,TRBV29-1,CSGQVVGTQYF,TGCAGCGGTCAGGTGGTAGGGACCCAGTACTTC
.,.,TRBJ2-1,TRBV11-2,CASSLELGQYNEQFF,TGTGCCAGCAGCTTAGAGCTGGGTCAATACAATGAGCAGTTCTTC
.,TRBD2,TRBJ2-5,TRBV6-2/TRBV6-3,CASSYWLLREATQETQYF,TGTGCCAGCAGTTATTGGCTCCTACGGGAGGCAACCCAAGAGACCCAGTACTTC
few,.,TRBJ2-7,TRBV18,CASSPGHEQYF,TGTGCCAGCTCACCAGGGCACGAGCAGTACTTC
few,TRBD1,TRBJ2-6,TRBV5-1,CASTPGQQFSGANVLTF,TGCGCCAGCACACCGGGACAGCAGTTCTCTGGGGCCAACGTCCTGACTTTC
few,.,TRBJ2-3,TRBV20-1,CSAKKGGADTQYF,TGCAGTGCTAAGAAAGGGGGAGCAGATACGCAGTATTTT
few,.,TRBJ2-2,TRBV5-1,CASSLDPGQNTGELFF,TGCGCCAGCAGCTTGGATCCGGGACAGAACACCGGGGAGCTGTTTTTT
few,.,TRBJ1-3,TRBV5-1,CASSLEAGSGNTIYF,TGCGCCAGCAGCTTGGAAGCAGGGTCTGGAAACACCATATATTTT
few,.,TRBJ2-1,TRBV20-1,CSAVGSNEQFF,TGCAGTGCGGTAGGGAGCAATGAGCAGTTCTTC
few,.,TRBJ1-2,TRBV3-1,CASSAAGRDIYTF,TGTGCCAGCAGCGCGGCGGGAAGGGACATCTACACCTTC
few,.,TRBJ1-5,TRBV12-3/TRBV12-4,CASSRGHLNQPQHF,TGTGCCAGCAGCCGTGGACACCTCAATCAGCCCCAGCATTTT
.,TRBD1,TRBJ2-5,TRBV5-4,CASSQGQKETQYF,TGTGCCAGCAGCCAGGGACAGAAGGAGACCCAGTACTTC
many,TRBD2,TRBJ2-3,TRBV27,CASSRGGSTSTDTQYF,TGTGCCAGCAGTCGCGGGGGTTCGACTAGCACAGATACGCAGTATTTT
many,.,TRBJ1-4,TRBV5-1,CASSLGAGVNEKLFF,TGCGCCAGCAGCTTAGGAGCCGGAGTCAATGAAAAACTGTTTTTT